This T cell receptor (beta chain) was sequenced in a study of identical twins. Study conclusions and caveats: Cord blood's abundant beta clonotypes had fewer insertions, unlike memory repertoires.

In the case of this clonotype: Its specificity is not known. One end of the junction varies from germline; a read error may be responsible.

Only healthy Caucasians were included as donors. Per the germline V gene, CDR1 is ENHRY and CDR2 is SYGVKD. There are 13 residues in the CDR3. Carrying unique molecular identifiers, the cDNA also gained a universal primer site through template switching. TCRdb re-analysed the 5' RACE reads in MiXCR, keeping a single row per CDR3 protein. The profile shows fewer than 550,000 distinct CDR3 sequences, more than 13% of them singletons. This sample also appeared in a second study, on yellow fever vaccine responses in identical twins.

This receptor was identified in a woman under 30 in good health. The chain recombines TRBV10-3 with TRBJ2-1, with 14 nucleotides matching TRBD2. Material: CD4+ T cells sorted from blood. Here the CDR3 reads CAITPTGLAGVRF. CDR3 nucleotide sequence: TGTGCCATCACGCCGACGGGACTAGCGGGGGTCCGTTTC.